The 16 T cell receptor beta chains given below trace back to one sample, sequenced in a study of Tregs in tolerant kidney transplant recipients. Mixed chimerism was transient after nonmyeloablative marrow transplants from related graft donors. TCRdb keeps only in-frame clones here, not all; method: immunoSEQ multiplex PCR. The data contain 50,000 to 55,000 clones, around 90% of them seen just once; the ten biggest clones take up approximately 16%. Sequences were derived from CD8+ T cells from blood (PBMCs), sampled 24 months after the transplant. All receptors come from a human patient who received a combined kidney and bone marrow transplant. Some T cells may have come from the graft donor.

CDR3 sequence (DNA): TGTGCCTGGAGTATTTGGGACAGGGGCTACGAGCAGTACTTC. Its translation is CAWSIWDRGYEQYF. The V gene is TRBV30, the J gene TRBJ2-7; 10 bases match TRBD1. The germline V gene encodes CDR1 GTSNPN and CDR2 SVGIG (reference sequence). This CDR3 comprises 14 residues. V was clipped by 2 bases and J by 3 bases; unmatched bases: 4.

The chain employs TRBV27 and TRBJ2-7; D ambiguous. V was cut by 8 bases and J by 3 bases, with 11 bases left in between. The CDR3 runs to 12 residues. The germline V gene encodes CDR1 MNHEY and CDR2 SMNVEV (reference sequence). This chain's CDR3 is CASHPRSYEQYF. In DNA, the CDR3 is TGTGCCAGCCACCCGCGGAGCTACGAGCAGTACTTC.

The J gene is TRBJ2-5, the V gene TRBV27; TRBD1 is a possible D gene (5 bases). CDR3 length equals 13 residues. The V end lost 5 bases, the J end lost 5 bases, and 12 bases lay between the germline ends. Germline loops: CDR1 MNHEY, CDR2 SMNVEV (reference sequence). The CDR3, as DNA: TGTGCCAGCAGTACCGAGGCAGGGGAGACCCAGTACTTC. Translating gives CASSTEAGETQYF.

This chain links TRBV21-1 with TRBJ2-7; no DNA check was done on the table's D call, TRBD2. TRBV21-1 is a pseudogene locus. CDR3 size: 17 residues. The DNA of the CDR3 is TGTGCCAGCAGCTCTCTCCCGCGGACTAGCGGGCCCTACGAGCAGTACTTC. Its translation: CASSSLPRTSGPYEQYF.

V and J are TRBV11-2 and TRBJ1-3, with TRBD1 matching 7 bases. The CDR3 runs to 14 residues. The V gene's germline CDR1 is SGHAT and CDR2 FQNNGV. J was trimmed by 4 bases and V by 4 bases; bases with no gene match: 4. CDR3 amino acids: CASSSTGTGNTIYF. The CDR3 DNA reads as TGTGCCAGCAGCTCGACAGGGACAGGAAACACCATATATTTT.

J is TRBJ2-5 and V is TRBV7-9, with 11 bases lining up with TRBD2. The J call may be wrong; the DNA end is better matched by TRBJ2-7. Germline V gene lookup returns CDR1 SEHNR and CDR2 FQNEAQ (reference sequence). The CDR3 loop spans 16 amino acids. CDR3 coding DNA: TGTGCCAGCAGTCCGACTAGCGGGATTCTCTCCTACGAGCAGTACTTC. Translating gives CASSPTSGILSYEQYF.

J is TRBJ2-2 and V is TRBV7-9; D remains unclear. Germline-derived CDR1 and CDR2 are SEHNR and FQNEAQ (reference sequence). CDR3 length equals 12 residues. The V gene lost 7 bases and the J gene lost 3 bases, with 6 bases spanning the gap. The CDR3 bases are TGTGCCAGCAACCGAGACACCGGGGAGCTGTTTTTT. Protein product: CASNRDTGELFF.

V gene TRBV19 combines with J gene TRBJ2-1; weak D call: TRBD2 (6 bases). V was shortened by 7 bases and J by 4 bases, with 11 bases between the two germline ends. CDR1 and CDR2 from the germline V gene are LNHDA and SQIVND (reference sequence). There are 13 residues in the CDR3. The CDR3 bases are TGTGCCAGTACCATGGGAGGATACAATGAGCAGTTCTTC. This encodes CASTMGGYNEQFF.

The chain carries TRBV15 and TRBJ2-1; TRBD2 matches 9 bases. Trimming took 5 bases from V and 5 from J; bases not matched to a gene: 10. CDR1 and CDR2 from the germline V gene are LNHNV and YYDKDF (reference sequence). The CDR3 has 16 amino acids. In DNA, the CDR3 is TGTGCCACCAGCGACCGATTAGCGGGAGACGACAATGAGCAGTTCTTC. Translating gives CATSDRLAGDDNEQFF.

This chain joins TRBV4-1 and TRBJ2-3; D gene ambiguous. The germline V and J ends were trimmed by 0 bases and 9 bases, with 19 bases remaining between them. CDR3 length equals 16 residues. Germline V CDR1 and CDR2: MGHRA, YSYEKL. For the CDR3, the DNA is TGCGCCAGCAGCCAAGAGCCAGCGCAGTCCGGGTACACGCAGTATTTT. Translation: CASSQEPAQSGYTQYF.

This sequence joins TRBV19 and TRBJ1-1; a possible D gene is TRBD1 (5 bases). Germline V gene data show CDR1 as LNHDA and CDR2 as SQIVND (reference sequence). This CDR3 has 16 residues. Trimming took 5 bases from V and 1 from J, leaving 17 bases between them. The CDR3 spells CASSDSVSHRNTEAFF. For the CDR3, the DNA is TGTGCCAGTAGTGACAGCGTGTCACATCGGAACACTGAAGCTTTCTTT.

J is TRBJ2-1 and V is TRBV9; 13 bases map to TRBD2. The J segment lost 6 bases and the V segment lost 3 bases, leaving 12 bases of the junction unmatched. The germline CDR1 and CDR2 sequences are SGDLS and YYNGEE. This CDR3 has 18 amino acids. The CDR3 protein is CASSETSGRATIFNEQFF. The CDR3 region has the DNA TGTGCCAGCAGCGAAACTAGCGGGAGGGCCACTATCTTCAATGAGCAGTTCTTC.

V usage is TRBV30 and J usage is TRBJ1-1, with 8 bases identical to TRBD1. The V segment lost 3 bases and the J segment 6 bases; nucleotides outside the gene matches: 6. This CDR3 has 13 residues. Germline loops: CDR1 GTSNPN, CDR2 SVGIG (reference sequence). Written as DNA, the CDR3 is TGTGCCTGGAGCTCAGGGGGCGTCTCTGAAGCTTTCTTT. Its protein product is CAWSSGGVSEAFF.

The chain employs TRBV7-9 and TRBJ2-2; TRBD1 is a possible D gene (5 bases). The CDR3 sequence is 14 residues long. Per the germline V gene, CDR1 is SEHNR and CDR2 is FQNEAQ (reference sequence). V lost 0 bases, J lost 6 bases, and 8 bases lay in between. Written as DNA, the CDR3 is TGTGCCAGCAGCTTAGCAGGGGTAGCCGGGGAGCTGTTTTTT. As protein: CASSLAGVAGELFF.

The genes are TRBV2 and TRBJ2-3; weak D call: TRBD2 (5 bases). The CDR3 consists of 14 residues. V lost 7 bases, J lost 4 bases, and 15 bases lay in between. CDR1 is SNHLY and CDR2 is FYNNEI in the germline V gene. The chain's CDR3 is CASTEGRNSDTQYF. In nucleotides, the CDR3 is TGTGCCAGCACCGAGGGCCGAAACTCAGATACGCAGTATTTT.

The chain is built from TRBV19 and TRBJ2-2; D is unresolved. Trimming took 3 bases from V and 5 from J, leaving 7 bases between them. The CDR3 runs 13 residues. Germline CDR1 and CDR2: LNHDA and SQIVND (reference sequence). CDR3 DNA sequence: TGTGCCAGTAGTATTTTAGATACCGGGGAGCTGTTTTTT. This sequence encodes CASSILDTGELFF.